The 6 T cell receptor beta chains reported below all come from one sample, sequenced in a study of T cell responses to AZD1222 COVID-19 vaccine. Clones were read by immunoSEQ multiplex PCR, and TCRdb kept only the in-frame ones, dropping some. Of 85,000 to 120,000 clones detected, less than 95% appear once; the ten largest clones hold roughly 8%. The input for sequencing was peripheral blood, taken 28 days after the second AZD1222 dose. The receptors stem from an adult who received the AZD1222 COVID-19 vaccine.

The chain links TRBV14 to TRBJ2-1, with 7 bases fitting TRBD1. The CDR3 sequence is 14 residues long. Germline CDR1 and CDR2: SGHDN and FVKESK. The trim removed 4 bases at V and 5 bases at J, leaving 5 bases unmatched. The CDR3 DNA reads TGTGCCAGCAGCCCCCGGGACAGACACAATGAGCAGTTCTTC. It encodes CASSPRDRHNEQFF.

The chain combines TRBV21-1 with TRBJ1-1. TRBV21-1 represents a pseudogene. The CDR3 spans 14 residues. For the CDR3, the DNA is TGTGCCAGAATACCGGGACTGATGAACACTGAAGCTTTCTTT. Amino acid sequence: CARIPGLMNTEAFF.

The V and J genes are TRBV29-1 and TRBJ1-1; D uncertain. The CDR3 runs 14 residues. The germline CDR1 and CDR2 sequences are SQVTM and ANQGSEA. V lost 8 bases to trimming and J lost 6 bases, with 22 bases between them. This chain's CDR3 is CSSRLSPRKAEAFF. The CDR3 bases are TGCAGCTCGAGATTGTCCCCTCGGAAAGCTGAAGCTTTCTTT.

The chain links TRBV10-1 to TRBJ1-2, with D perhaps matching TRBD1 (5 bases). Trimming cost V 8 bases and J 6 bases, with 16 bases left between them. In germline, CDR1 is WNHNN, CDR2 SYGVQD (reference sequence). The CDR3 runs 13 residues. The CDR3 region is CASSGGCENGYTF. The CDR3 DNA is TGCGCCAGCTCGGGGGGGTGCGAAAATGGCTACACCTTC.

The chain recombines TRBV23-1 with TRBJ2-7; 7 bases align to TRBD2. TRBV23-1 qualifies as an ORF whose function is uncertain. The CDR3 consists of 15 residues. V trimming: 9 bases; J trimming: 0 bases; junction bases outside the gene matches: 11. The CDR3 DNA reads TGCGCCAGGCGAAAACTAGCGCGCTCCTCCTACGAGCAGTACTTC. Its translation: CARRKLARSSYEQYF.

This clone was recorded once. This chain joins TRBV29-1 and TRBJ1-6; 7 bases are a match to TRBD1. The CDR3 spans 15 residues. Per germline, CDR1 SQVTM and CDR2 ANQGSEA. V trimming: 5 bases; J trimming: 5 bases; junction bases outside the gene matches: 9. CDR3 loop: CSVSAGTANNSPLHF. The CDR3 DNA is TGCAGCGTTAGCGCCGGGACAGCAAATAATTCACCCCTCCACTTT.